The 13 T cell receptor beta chains listed next were all sequenced from one sample in a study of blood T cell repertoires in COVID-19. Here immunoSEQ multiplex PCR was the method, and the copy in TCRdb shows in-frame clones only, minus some. The table has under 200,000 clones, about four fifths seen once. Sample: peripheral blood. These receptors were obtained from a man aged 70-80 years with active or convalescent COVID-19.

This clone appeared a single time. The chain recombines TRBV6-5 with TRBJ2-1; the match to TRBD2 covers 7 bases. The germline V gene has CDR1 MNHEY and CDR2 SVGAGI. The CDR3 runs to 14 residues. The V and J ends lost 3 bases and 5 bases, in that order; junction bases with no gene match: 4. The CDR3 loop is CASSYPGGNNEQFF. CDR3 coding DNA: TGTGCCAGCAGTTATCCGGGGGGAAACAATGAGCAGTTCTTC.

The count of this clone is one. The genes are TRBV27 and TRBJ2-7; 8 bases map to TRBD1. The V gene's germline CDR1 is MNHEY and CDR2 SMNVEV (reference sequence). There are 16 residues in the CDR3. V shed 2 bases, J shed 3 bases, and the junction held 9 bases outside the gene matches. CDR3 sequence: CASSLARTGSVYEQYF. As DNA, the CDR3 is TGTGCCAGCAGTTTAGCCCGGACAGGGTCGGTCTACGAGCAGTACTTC.

This sequence joins TRBV6-2 or TRBV6-3 and TRBJ2-3, with no clear D. Germline lookup yields CDR1 MNHEY and CDR2 SVGEGT. The CDR3 is 16 amino acids. Trimming shortened V by 0 bases and J by 2 bases, and 12 bases separated the two germline ends. The CDR3 region has the DNA TGTGCCAGCAGTTACTCGAGGTTACTCACCACAGATACGCAGTATTTT. Its translation is CASSYSRLLTTDTQYF.

The chain links TRBV4-3 to TRBJ2-6, with D maybe TRBD1 (5 bases). Germline assignment: CDR1 LGHNA and CDR2 YSLEER. The CDR3 sequence is 13 residues long. Trimming left V 4 bases short and J 8 bases short, with 9 bases between. CDR3 bases: TGCGCCAGCAGCCGGGCAGGGACCAACGTCCTGACTTTC. It is translated as CASSRAGTNVLTF.

The chain employs TRBV7-8 and TRBJ2-7; 9 bases fit TRBD2. The germline V gene encodes CDR1 SGHVS and CDR2 FQNEAQ. This CDR3 contains 15 residues. The V segment lost 5 bases and the J segment 3 bases; nucleotides outside the gene matches: 8. This CDR3 is CASSPWGSGGYEQYF. CDR3 nucleotide sequence: TGTGCCAGCAGCCCTTGGGGTAGCGGGGGCTACGAGCAGTACTTC.

The rearrangement joins TRBV19 to TRBJ2-2; 13 nucleotides agree with TRBD2. The germline CDR1 and CDR2 sequences are LNHDA and SQIVND (reference sequence). V dropped 6 bases and J dropped 4; count of bases not matched to a gene: 2. The CDR3 consists of 15 residues. The CDR3 spells CASSTSGGATGELFF. In DNA, the CDR3 is TGTGCCAGTAGCACTAGCGGGGGGGCCACCGGGGAGCTGTTTTTT.

The genes are TRBV25-1 and TRBJ1-1; 9 bases line up with TRBD1. Germline V CDR1 and CDR2: MGHDK, SYGVNS. V lost 9 bases to trimming and J lost 2 bases; unmatched junction nucleotides: 4. The CDR3 loop spans 13 amino acids. CDR3 residues: CASMGQGNTEAFF. DNA of the CDR3: TGTGCCAGTATGGGACAGGGAAACACTGAAGCTTTCTTT.

This rearrangement joins TRBV23-1 to TRBJ2-2, with D perhaps TRBD1 (7 bases). TRBV23-1 is identified as an open reading frame with a role that is uncertain. This CDR3 is 17 amino acids long. V was trimmed by 0 bases and J by 4 bases, leaving 15 bases between them. The CDR3 nucleotides read TGCGCCAGCAGTCAATCCGGGGCAGGGGGGTTCACCGGGGAGCTGTTTTTT. This encodes CASSQSGAGGFTGELFF.

V usage is TRBV21-1 and J usage is TRBJ2-7; the D call of TRBD1 is as the table states it, not checked on the DNA. TRBV21-1 is classified as a pseudogene. The CDR3 loop spans 18 amino acids. This CDR3 reads CASIPCKTRDRRSYEQYF. CDR3 nucleotide sequence: TGTGCCAGCATTCCCTGTAAAACCCGGGACAGGCGCTCCTACGAGCAGTACTTC.

The chain uses TRBV12-5 and TRBJ2-1, with a weak D call TRBD1 (6 bases). The germline CDR1 and CDR2 sequences are LGHNT and FRNRAP. This CDR3 spans 15 amino acids. Trimming removed 1 base at V and 5 bases at J, with 12 bases between. CDR3 loop: CASGLDRDGDNEQFF. The DNA for the CDR3 is TGTGCTAGTGGTTTGGACAGGGACGGGGACAATGAGCAGTTCTTC.

The chain joins TRBV12-3 or TRBV12-4 to TRBJ1-1; D is possibly TRBD1 (6 bases). Trimming removed 6 bases at V and 5 bases at J, with 13 bases between. The CDR3 is 13 amino acids. CDR3 bases: TGTGCCAGCAGACCACAGGGTTGGACTGAAGCTTTCTTT. Its protein is CASRPQGWTEAFF.

The chain has TRBV4-2 and TRBJ1-5; 7 bases are a match to TRBD1. The CDR3 loop spans 14 amino acids. Germline V lookup: CDR1 LGHNA, CDR2 YNFKEQ. V lost 6 bases to trimming and J lost 4 bases; unmatched junction nucleotides: 6. The CDR3 sequence: CASRAQGGNQPQHF. For the CDR3, the DNA is TGTGCCAGCAGAGCTCAGGGGGGAAATCAGCCCCAGCATTTT.

V is TRBV6-5 and J is TRBJ2-7; 7 bases are a match to TRBD2. Germline assignment: CDR1 MNHEY and CDR2 SVGAGI. The CDR3 is 15 amino acids. With V trimmed by 8 bases and J by 3 bases, 13 bases remained unmatched. This CDR3 reads CASGPKVRERYEQYF. DNA of the CDR3: TGTGCCAGCGGCCCTAAAGTGCGGGAGCGCTACGAGCAGTACTTC.